This T cell receptor beta chain was recorded in a study of blood T cells in healthy people across ages. Trimming took off 2 bases at V and 11 bases at J, with 21 bases between the two ends. The germline V gene has CDR1 MNHEY and CDR2 SMNVEV (reference sequence). The CDR3 consists of 15 residues. PCR was performed a second time for about 7 to 12 cycles using a sample-barcoded 5' primer and a J-beta primer mix. Carrying 12 random nucleotides, a template-switch adaptor labeled each individual cDNA molecule. TCRdb analysed the 5' RACE reads with MiXCR anew, one entry per CDR3 protein. The sample records about 780,000 distinct CDR3 sequences, about 45% being singletons.

This clonotype originated in an elderly man in good health. Sequenced: blood. This chain links TRBV27 with TRBJ2-5; D tentatively fits TRBD1 or TRBD2 (5 bases each). The CDR3 bases are TGTGCCAGCAGTTTAACCGGGGCTAGCCCACCGTTGCAGTACTTC. Its protein is CASSLTGASPPLQYF.